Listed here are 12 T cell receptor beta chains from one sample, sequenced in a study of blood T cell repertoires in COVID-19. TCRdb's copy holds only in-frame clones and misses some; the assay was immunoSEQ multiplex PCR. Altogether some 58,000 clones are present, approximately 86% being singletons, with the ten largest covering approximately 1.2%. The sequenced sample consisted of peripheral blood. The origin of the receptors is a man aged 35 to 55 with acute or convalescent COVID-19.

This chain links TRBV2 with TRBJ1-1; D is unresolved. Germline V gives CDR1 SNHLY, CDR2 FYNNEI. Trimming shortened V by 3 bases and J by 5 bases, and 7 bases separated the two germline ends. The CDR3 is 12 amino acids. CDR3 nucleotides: TGTGCCAGCAGTGAGACACTGACTGAAGCTTTCTTT. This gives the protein CASSETLTEAFF.

Written as DNA, the CDR3 is TGTGCCAGTAGTATATCAAGGGGACAGGGGGCACGAGGGCAGCCCCAGCATTTT. This codes for CASSISRGQGARGQPQHF. The chain couples TRBV19 to TRBJ1-5, with 12 nucleotides matching TRBD1. The V gene end was trimmed by 2 bases and the J gene end by 7 bases; junction bases not matched to a gene: 12. Germline V gene data show CDR1 as LNHDA and CDR2 as SQIVND (reference sequence). This CDR3 contains 18 residues. Complete variable domain (other parts from reference TRBV19 and TRBJ1-5): DGGITQSPKYLFRKEGQNVTLSCEQNLNHDAMYWYRQDPGQGLRLIYYSQIVNDFQKGDIAEGYSVSREKKESFPLTVTSAQKNPTAFYLCASSISRGQGARGQPQHFGDGTRLSIL.

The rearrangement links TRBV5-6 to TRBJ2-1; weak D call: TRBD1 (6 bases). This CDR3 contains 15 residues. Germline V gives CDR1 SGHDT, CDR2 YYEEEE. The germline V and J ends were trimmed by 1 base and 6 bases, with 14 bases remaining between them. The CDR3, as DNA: TGTGCCAGCAGCTTGTTGCAGGGGTGGGTCAATGAGCAGTTCTTC. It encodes CASSLLQGWVNEQFF.

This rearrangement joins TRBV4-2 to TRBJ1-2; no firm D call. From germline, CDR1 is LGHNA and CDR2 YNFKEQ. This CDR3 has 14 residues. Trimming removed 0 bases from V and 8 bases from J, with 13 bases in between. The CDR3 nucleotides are TGTGCCAGCAGCCAAGATTTGGAGGGTGGCGGCTACACCTTC. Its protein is CASSQDLEGGGYTF.

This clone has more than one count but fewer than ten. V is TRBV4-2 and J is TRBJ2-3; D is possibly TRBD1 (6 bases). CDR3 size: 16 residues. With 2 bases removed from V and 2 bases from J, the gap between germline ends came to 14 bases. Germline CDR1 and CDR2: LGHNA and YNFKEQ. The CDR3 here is CASSQLQGGDTDTQYF. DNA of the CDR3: TGTGCCAGCAGCCAACTTCAAGGGGGAGACACAGATACGCAGTATTTT.

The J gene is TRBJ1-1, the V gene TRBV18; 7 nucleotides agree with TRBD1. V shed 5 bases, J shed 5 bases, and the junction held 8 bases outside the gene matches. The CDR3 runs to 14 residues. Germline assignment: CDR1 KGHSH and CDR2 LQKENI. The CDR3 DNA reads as TGTGCCAGCTCAGGGAACACAGGGGAAACTGAAGCTTTCTTT. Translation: CASSGNTGETEAFF.

The CDR3: CASSVLMGRDTEAFF. The CDR3 DNA reads TGTGCCAGCAGCGTACTCATGGGGCGCGACACTGAAGCTTTCTTT. The chain links TRBV9 to TRBJ1-1; D might be TRBD1 (5 bases). Germline V gives CDR1 SGDLS, CDR2 YYNGEE. V dropped 1 base and J dropped 3 bases, with 13 bases sitting between them. This CDR3 is 15 amino acids long.

CDR3: CASSLASGQGAYYEQYF. The CDR3 bases are TGTGCCAGCAGCTTAGCTTCGGGACAGGGGGCTTACTACGAGCAGTACTTC. This sequence joins TRBV11-2 and TRBJ2-7; 12 nucleotides align to TRBD1. J lost 3 bases, V lost 1 base, and 7 bases had no gene match. This CDR3 is 17 amino acids long. Germline CDR1 is SGHAT and CDR2 is FQNNGV.

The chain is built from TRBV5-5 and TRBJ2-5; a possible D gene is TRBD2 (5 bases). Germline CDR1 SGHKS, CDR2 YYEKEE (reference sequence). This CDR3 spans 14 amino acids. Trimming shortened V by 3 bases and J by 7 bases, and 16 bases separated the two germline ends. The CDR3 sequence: CASSYQFGKGTQYF. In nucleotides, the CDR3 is TGTGCCAGCAGCTATCAGTTCGGGAAGGGGACCCAGTACTTC. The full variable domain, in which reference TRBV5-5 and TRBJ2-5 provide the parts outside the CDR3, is DAGVTQSPTHLIKTRGQQVTLRCSPISGHKSVSWYQQVLGQGPQFIFQYYEKEERGRGNFPDRFSARQFPNYSSELNVNALLLGDSALYLCASSYQFGKGTQYFGPGTRLLVL.

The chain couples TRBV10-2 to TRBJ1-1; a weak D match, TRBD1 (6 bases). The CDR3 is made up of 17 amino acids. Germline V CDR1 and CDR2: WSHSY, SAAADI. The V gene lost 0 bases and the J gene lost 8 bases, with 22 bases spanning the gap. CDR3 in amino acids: CASSESRLTGLLQEAFF. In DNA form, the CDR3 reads TGCGCCAGCAGTGAGTCTCGACTCACAGGGCTCTTACAGGAAGCTTTCTTT.

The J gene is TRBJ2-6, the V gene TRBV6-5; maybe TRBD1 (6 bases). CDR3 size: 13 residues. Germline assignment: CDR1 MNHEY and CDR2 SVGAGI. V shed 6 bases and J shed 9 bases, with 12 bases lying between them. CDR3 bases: TGTGCCAGCAGGTTGACGGACAGCAACGTCCTGACTTTC. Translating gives CASRLTDSNVLTF.

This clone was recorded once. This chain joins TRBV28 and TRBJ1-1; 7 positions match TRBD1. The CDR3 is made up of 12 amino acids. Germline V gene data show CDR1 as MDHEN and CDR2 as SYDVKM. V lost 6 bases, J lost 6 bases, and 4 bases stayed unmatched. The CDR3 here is CASSRQGAEAFF. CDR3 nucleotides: TGTGCCAGCAGCCGCCAGGGGGCTGAAGCTTTCTTT.